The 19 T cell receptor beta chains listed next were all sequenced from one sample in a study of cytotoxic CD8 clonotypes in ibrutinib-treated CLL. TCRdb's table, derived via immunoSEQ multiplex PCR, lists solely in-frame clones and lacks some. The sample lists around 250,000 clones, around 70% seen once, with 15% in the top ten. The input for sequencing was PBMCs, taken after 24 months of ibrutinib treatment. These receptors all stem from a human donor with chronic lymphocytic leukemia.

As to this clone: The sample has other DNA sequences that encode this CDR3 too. The CDR3 reads CASSRTGNYGYTF. CDR3 DNA sequence: TGTGCCAGCAGCCGTACGGGAAACTATGGCTACACCTTC. The rearrangement joins TRBV7-9 to TRBJ1-2; D remains unclear. CDR1 and CDR2 (germline): SEHNR, FQNEAQ (reference sequence). The CDR3 runs to 13 residues. The V end was cut by 5 bases, the J end by 2 bases, with 9 bases between.

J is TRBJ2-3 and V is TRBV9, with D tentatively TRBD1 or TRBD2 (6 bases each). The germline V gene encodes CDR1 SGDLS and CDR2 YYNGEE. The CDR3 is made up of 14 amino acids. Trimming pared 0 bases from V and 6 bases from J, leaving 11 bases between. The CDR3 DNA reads TGTGCCAGCAGCGTAGATGGGGGGCTGGATACGCAGTATTTT. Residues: CASSVDGGLDTQYF.

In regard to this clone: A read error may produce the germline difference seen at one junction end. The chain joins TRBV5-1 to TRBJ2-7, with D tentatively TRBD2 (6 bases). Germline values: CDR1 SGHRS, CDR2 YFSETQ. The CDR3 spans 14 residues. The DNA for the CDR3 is TGTGCCAGCAGCTCTTATAGCGGCTCCTACGAGCAGTACTTC. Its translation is CASSSYSGSYEQYF. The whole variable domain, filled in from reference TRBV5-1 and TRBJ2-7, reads KAGVTQTPRYLIKTRGQQVTLSCSPISGHRSVSWYQQTPGQGLQFLFEYFSETQRNKGNFPGRFSGRQFSNSRSEMNVSTLELGDSALYLCASSSYSGSYEQYFGPGTRLTVT.

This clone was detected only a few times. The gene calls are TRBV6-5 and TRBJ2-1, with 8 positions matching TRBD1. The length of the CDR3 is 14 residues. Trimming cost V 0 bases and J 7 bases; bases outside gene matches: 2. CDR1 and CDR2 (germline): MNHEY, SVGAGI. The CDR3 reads CASSYSTGGNEQFF. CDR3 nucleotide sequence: TGTGCCAGCAGTTACTCTACAGGGGGGAATGAGCAGTTCTTC.

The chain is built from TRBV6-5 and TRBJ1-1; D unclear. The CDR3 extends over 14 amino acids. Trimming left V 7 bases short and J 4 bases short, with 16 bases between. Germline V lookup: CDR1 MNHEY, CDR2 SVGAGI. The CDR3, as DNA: TGTGCCAGCATCGCCGGACCTCGGGGCACTGAAGCTTTCTTT. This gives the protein CASIAGPRGTEAFF.

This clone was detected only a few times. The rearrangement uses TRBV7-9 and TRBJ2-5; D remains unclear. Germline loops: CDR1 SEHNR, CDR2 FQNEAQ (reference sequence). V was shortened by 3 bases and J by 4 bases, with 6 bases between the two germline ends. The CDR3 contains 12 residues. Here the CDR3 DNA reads TGTGCCAGCAGCTTGCTTGTAGAGACCCAGTACTTC. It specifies CASSLLVETQYF. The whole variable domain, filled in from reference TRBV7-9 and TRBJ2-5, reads DTGVSQNPRHKITKRGQNVTFRCDPISEHNRLYWYRQTLGQGPEFLTYFQNEAQLEKSRLLSDRFSAERPKGSFSTLEIQRTEQGDSAMYLCASSLLVETQYFGPGTRLLVL.

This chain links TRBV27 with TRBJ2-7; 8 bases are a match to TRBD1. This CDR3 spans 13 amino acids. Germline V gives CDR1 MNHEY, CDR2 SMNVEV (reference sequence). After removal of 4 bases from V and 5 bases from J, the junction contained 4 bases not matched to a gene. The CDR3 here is CASSWTGFDEQYF. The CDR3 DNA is TGTGCCAGCAGTTGGACAGGGTTCGACGAGCAGTACTTC.

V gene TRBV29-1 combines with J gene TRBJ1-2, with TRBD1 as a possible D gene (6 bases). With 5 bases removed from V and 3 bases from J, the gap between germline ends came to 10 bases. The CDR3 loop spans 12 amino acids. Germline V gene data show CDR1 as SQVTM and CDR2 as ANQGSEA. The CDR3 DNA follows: TGCAGCGTTTGGGGGGCGGACTATGGCTACACCTTC. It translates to CSVWGADYGYTF.

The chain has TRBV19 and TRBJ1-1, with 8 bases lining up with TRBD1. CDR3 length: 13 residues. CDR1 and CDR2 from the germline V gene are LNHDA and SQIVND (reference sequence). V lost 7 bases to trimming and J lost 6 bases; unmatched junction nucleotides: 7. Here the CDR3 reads CASIRTGRAEAFF. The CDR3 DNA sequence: TGTGCCAGTATCCGGACAGGGCGCGCTGAAGCTTTCTTT.

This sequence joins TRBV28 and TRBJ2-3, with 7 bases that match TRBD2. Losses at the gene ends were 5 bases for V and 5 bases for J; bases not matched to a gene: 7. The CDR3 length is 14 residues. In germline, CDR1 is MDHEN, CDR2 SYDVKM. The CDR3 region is CASSDGTIRDTQYF. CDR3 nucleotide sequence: TGTGCCAGCAGTGACGGGACTATTCGAGATACGCAGTATTTT.

CDR3 residues: CASKRGQGAYEQYF. In DNA form, the CDR3 reads TGTGCCAGCAAGAGAGGGCAGGGGGCCTACGAGCAGTACTTC. The V call is TRBV27, the J call TRBJ2-7, with 7 bases aligning to TRBD1. In germline, CDR1 is MNHEY, CDR2 SMNVEV (reference sequence). This CDR3 has 14 residues. Unmatched junction bases numbered 8, after V lost 7 bases and J lost 2 bases.

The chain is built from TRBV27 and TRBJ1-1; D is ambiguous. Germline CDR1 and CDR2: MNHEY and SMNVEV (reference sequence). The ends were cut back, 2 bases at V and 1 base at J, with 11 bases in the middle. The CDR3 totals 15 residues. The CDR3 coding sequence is TGTGCCAGCAGTTTAATGGATAGGGCGAACACTGAAGCTTTCTTT. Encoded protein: CASSLMDRANTEAFF.

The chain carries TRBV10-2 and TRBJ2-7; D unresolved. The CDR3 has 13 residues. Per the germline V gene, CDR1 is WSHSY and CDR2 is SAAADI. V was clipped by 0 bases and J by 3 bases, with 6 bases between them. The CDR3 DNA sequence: TGCGCCAGCAGTGAGTCGACAAGCTACGAGCAGTACTTC. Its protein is CASSESTSYEQYF.

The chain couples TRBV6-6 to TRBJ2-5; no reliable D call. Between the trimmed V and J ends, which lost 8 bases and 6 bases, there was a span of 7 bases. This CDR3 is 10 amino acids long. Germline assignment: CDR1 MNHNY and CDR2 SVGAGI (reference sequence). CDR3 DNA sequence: TGTGCCAGCCTTGGAAAGACCCAGTACTTC. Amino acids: CASLGKTQYF.

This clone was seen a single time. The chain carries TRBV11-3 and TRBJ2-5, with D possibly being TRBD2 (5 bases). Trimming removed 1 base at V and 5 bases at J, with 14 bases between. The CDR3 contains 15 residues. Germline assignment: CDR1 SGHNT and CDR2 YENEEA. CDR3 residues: CASSLGGRGHETQYF. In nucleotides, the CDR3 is TGTGCCAGCAGCTTAGGAGGCCGGGGTCATGAGACCCAGTACTTC.

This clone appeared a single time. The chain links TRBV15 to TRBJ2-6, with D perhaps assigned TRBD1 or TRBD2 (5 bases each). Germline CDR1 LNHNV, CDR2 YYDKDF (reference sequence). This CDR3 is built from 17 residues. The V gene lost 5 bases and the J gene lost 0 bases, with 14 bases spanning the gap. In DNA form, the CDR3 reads TGTGCCACCAGCGTGGCAGAGGGGAGCTCTGGGGCCAACGTCCTGACTTTC. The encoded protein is CATSVAEGSSGANVLTF.

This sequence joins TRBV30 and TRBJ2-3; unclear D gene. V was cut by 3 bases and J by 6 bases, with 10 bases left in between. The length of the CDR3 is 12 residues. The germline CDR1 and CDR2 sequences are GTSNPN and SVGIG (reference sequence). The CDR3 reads CAWSSGRDTQYF. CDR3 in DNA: TGTGCCTGGAGCTCGGGTCGGGATACGCAGTATTTT. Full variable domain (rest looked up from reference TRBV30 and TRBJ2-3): SQTIHQWPATLVQPVGSPLSLECTVEGTSNPNLYWYRQAAGRGLQLLFYSVGIGQISSEVPQNLSASRPQDRQFILSSKKLLLSDSGFYLCAWSSGRDTQYFGPGTRLTVL.

In nucleotides, the CDR3 is TGTGCCACCAGCAGAGATGGAACCGGGACTAGCGGGAGATTGGGCGAGCAGTACTTC. Translated: CATSRDGTGTSGRLGEQYF. This chain uses TRBV15 with TRBJ2-7; 14 nucleotides match TRBD2. The germline gives CDR1 LNHNV, CDR2 YYDKDF (reference sequence). The CDR3 is 19 residues long. J gave up 6 bases and V 0 bases, and 13 bases lay outside the gene matches.

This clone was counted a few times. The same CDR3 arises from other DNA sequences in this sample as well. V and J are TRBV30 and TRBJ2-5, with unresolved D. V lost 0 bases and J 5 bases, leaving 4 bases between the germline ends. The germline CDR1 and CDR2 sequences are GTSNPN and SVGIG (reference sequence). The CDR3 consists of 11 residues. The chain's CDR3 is CAWSVPETQYF. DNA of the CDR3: TGTGCCTGGAGTGTTCCTGAGACCCAGTACTTC.